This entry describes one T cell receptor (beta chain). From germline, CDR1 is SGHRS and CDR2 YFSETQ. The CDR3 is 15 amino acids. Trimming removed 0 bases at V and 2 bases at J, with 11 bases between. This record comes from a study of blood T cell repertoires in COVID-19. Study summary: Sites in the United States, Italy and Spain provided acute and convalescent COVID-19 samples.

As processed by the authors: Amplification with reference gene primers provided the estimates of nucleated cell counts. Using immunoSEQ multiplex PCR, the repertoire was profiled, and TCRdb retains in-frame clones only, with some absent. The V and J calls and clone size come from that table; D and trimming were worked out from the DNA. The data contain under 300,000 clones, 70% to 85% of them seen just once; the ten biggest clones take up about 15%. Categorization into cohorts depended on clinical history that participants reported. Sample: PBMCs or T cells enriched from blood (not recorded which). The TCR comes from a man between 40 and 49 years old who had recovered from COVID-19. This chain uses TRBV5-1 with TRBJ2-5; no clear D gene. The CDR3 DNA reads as TGCGCCAGCAGCTTGGAGGCAGGAATACAAGAGACCCAGTACTTC. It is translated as CASSLEAGIQETQYF.